This TCR beta chain was recovered during a study of T cell changes during pregnancy in multiple sclerosis. Sequencing was performed with immunoSEQ multiplex PCR; in TCRdb, only in-frame clones are kept and a portion is missing. Of under 70,000 clones in the sample, about 90% are singletons; the top ten hold 0.76%. Source: CD4+ T cells from peripheral blood mononuclear cells, taken in the first trimester of pregnancy. This sequence originates from a female donor with multiple sclerosis, enrolled in a pregnancy study.

The CDR3 protein is CASRPTTVPGELFF. CDR3 DNA: TGTGCCAGCAGGCCAACCACAGTCCCCGGGGAGCTGTTTTTT. This chain uses TRBV7-6 with TRBJ2-2; D remains ambiguous. Trimming shortened V by 6 bases and J by 6 bases, and 14 bases separated the two germline ends. The CDR3 totals 14 residues. Per germline, CDR1 SGHVS and CDR2 FNYEAQ.